A single sample is the source of the 8 T cell receptor beta chains below, sequenced in a study of OX40 agonist ivuxolimab in advanced cancers. Method: immunoSEQ multiplex PCR; TCRdb's copy keeps in-frame clones and lacks some. The table shows some 10,000 clones, with nearly 80% occurring only once. Sequencing was performed on CD4+ or CD8+ T cells sorted from blood, taken in a trial of the OX40 agonist ivuxolimab. All receptors come from an adult with an advanced solid tumor such as melanoma, head and neck, liver or kidney cancer.

A remark on this clone: Distinct nucleotide sequences in the sample also encode this CDR3. This chain connects TRBV5-1 to TRBJ2-7, with no clear D. This CDR3 comprises 11 residues. Germline CDR1 reads SGHRS; CDR2 reads YFSETQ. The V end lost 0 bases, the J end lost 4 bases, and 2 bases lay between the germline ends. The CDR3 nucleotides are TGCGCCAGCAGCTTGGGATACGAGCAGTACTTC. Translated: CASSLGYEQYF.

CDR3 sequence: CASSLKGQGAYEQYF. CDR3 DNA: TGCGCCAGCAGCCTAAAGGGACAGGGGGCCTACGAGCAGTACTTC. V gene TRBV4-1 combines with J gene TRBJ2-7; 11 bases agree with TRBD1. The CDR3 sequence is 15 residues long. The germline CDR1 and CDR2 sequences are MGHRA and YSYEKL. Germline trimming cut 4 bases from V and 2 bases from J; bases unmatched to any gene: 4.

The rearrangement joins TRBV5-4 to TRBJ2-7; D perhaps matches TRBD1 (6 bases). Per the germline V gene, CDR1 is SGHNT and CDR2 is YYREEE (reference sequence). The CDR3 is 13 residues long. Trimming took 5 bases from V and 2 from J, leaving 11 bases between them. CDR3 in amino acids: CASRQGPTYEQYF. In DNA, the CDR3 is TGTGCCAGCAGACAGGGTCCAACCTACGAGCAGTACTTC.

The V and J genes are TRBV27 and TRBJ1-4, with 9 bases identical to TRBD1. Germline assignment: CDR1 MNHEY and CDR2 SMNVEV (reference sequence). CDR3 length equals 14 residues. V lost 6 bases to trimming and J lost 10 bases; unmatched junction nucleotides: 9. Here the CDR3 DNA reads TGTGCCAGCAGACCTACAGGGGGCGTTGGAAAACTGTTTTTT. Translated, it gives CASRPTGGVGKLFF. Full variable domain (missing parts from reference TRBV27 and TRBJ1-4): EAQVTQNPRYLITVTGKKLTVTCSQNMNHEYMSWYRQDPGLGLRQIYYSMNVEVTDKGDVPEGYKVSRKEKRNFPLILESPSPNQTSLYFCASRPTGGVGKLFFGSGTQLSVL.

The rearrangement uses TRBV9 and TRBJ2-2; D remains ambiguous. The CDR3 extends over 12 amino acids. From germline, CDR1 is SGDLS and CDR2 YYNGEE. Trimming took off 4 bases at V and 5 bases at J, with 6 bases between the two ends. The CDR3 here is CASSLRTGELFF. The CDR3 nucleotides are TGTGCCAGCAGCCTAAGAACCGGGGAGCTGTTTTTT.

V usage is TRBV9 and J usage is TRBJ2-1; TRBD2 matches at 11 bases. From germline, CDR1 is SGDLS and CDR2 YYNGEE. The CDR3 totals 16 residues. The V and J ends lost 4 bases and 4 bases, in that order; junction bases with no gene match: 7. The CDR3 coding sequence is TGTGCCAGCAGCCCAGGGGTAGCGGGAGGGTACAATGAGCAGTTCTTC. As protein: CASSPGVAGGYNEQFF.

In nucleotides, the CDR3 is TGTGCCAGCAGCTTAGGCAGGGCCCAAGACGAGCAGTACTTC. Translation: CASSLGRAQDEQYF. The rearrangement joins TRBV7-9 to TRBJ2-7, with D perhaps TRBD1 (5 bases). CDR1 and CDR2 from the germline V gene are SEHNR and FQNEAQ (reference sequence). V was clipped by 1 base and J by 5 bases, with 12 bases between them. The CDR3 is 14 residues long.

This chain connects TRBV10-3 to TRBJ1-5; unclear D gene. Germline CDR1 is ENHRY and CDR2 is SYGVKD. Trimming stripped 8 bases from V and 0 bases from J, with 11 bases between. The CDR3 contains 14 residues. For the CDR3, the DNA is TGTGCCATCGCCGAAGCGTATAGCAATCAGCCCCAGCATTTT. It specifies CAIAEAYSNQPQHF.